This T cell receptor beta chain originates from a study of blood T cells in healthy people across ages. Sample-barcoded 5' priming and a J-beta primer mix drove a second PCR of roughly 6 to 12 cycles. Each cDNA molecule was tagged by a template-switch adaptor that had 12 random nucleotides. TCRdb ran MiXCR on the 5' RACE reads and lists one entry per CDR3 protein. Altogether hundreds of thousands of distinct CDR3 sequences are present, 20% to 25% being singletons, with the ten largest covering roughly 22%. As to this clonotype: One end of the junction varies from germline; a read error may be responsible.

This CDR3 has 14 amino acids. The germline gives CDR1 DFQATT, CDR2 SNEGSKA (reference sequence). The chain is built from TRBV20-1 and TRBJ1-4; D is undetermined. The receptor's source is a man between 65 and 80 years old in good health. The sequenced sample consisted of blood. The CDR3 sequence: CCASSLFGDEKLFF. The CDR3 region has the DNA TGCTGTGCTAGTTCTTTATTTGGGGATGAAAAACTGTTTTTT.